Below are 4 T cell receptor beta chains sequenced from a single sample in a study of T cell responses to AZD1222 COVID-19 vaccine. The table came from immunoSEQ multiplex PCR; TCRdb's copy has only in-frame clones and leaves some out. The data contain about 140,000 clones, 90% of them singletons. The sample here was peripheral blood, taken 28 days after the second AZD1222 dose. These receptors came from an adult who received the AZD1222 COVID-19 vaccine.

This rearrangement joins TRBV6-2 or TRBV6-3 to TRBJ2-4; D is possibly TRBD1 (5 bases). Germline V gene lookup returns CDR1 MNHEY and CDR2 SVGEGT. This CDR3 region has 16 residues. Trimming took 4 bases from V and 3 from J, leaving 16 bases between them. The CDR3: CASSWSQGLGKNIQYF. CDR3 coding DNA: TGTGCCAGCAGTTGGTCCCAGGGCTTGGGCAAAAACATTCAGTACTTC.

The V call is TRBV25-1, the J call TRBJ2-1; D is perhaps TRBD2 (5 bases). Germline V lookup: CDR1 MGHDK, CDR2 SYGVNS. The CDR3 contains 14 residues. With 6 bases removed from V and 4 bases from J, the gap between germline ends came to 13 bases. CDR3 nucleotides: TGTGCCAGCAGCCAGGAGGTACCTTACAATGAGCAGTTCTTC. It specifies CASSQEVPYNEQFF.

About this clone itself: The sample contains more than one DNA sequence encoding this CDR3. The chain combines TRBV28 with TRBJ2-5; D remains ambiguous. Trimming left V 3 bases short and J 1 base short, with 6 bases between. Per germline, CDR1 MDHEN and CDR2 SYDVKM. The CDR3 totals 13 residues. CDR3 DNA sequence: TGTGCCAGCAGTTTCCCGGCCCAAGAGACCCAGTACTTC. Its translation is CASSFPAQETQYF.

This chain links TRBV5-1 with TRBJ1-6; possible D gene TRBD1, 5 bases. The CDR3 runs 15 residues. The germline CDR1 and CDR2 sequences are SGHRS and YFSETQ. V was cut by 5 bases and J by 5 bases, with 14 bases left in between. The CDR3 loop reads CASRTGTGNNSPLHF. The CDR3 DNA sequence: TGCGCCAGCAGGACCGGGACGGGGAATAATTCACCCCTCCACTTT.